The next 26 T cell receptor beta chains were all read from a single sample in a study of blood T cell repertoires in COVID-19. This table comes from immunoSEQ multiplex PCR, and its TCRdb copy is limited to in-frame clones, with some not included. Found here are around 300,000 clones, 85% to 90% of them singletons; the top ten hold 0.95% to 1.3%. Sample: peripheral blood. Every receptor here comes from a woman aged 40-49 years with COVID-19, enrolled during active disease.

The chain combines TRBV27 with TRBJ1-6; D is ambiguous. The germline V gene has CDR1 MNHEY and CDR2 SMNVEV (reference sequence). The CDR3 spans 15 residues. The V and J ends lost 8 bases and 10 bases respectively, with 21 bases between them. The CDR3 reads CASSFGGYGVSPLHF. CDR3 sequence (DNA): TGTGCCAGCTCTTTCGGAGGTTATGGGGTGTCACCCCTCCACTTT.

This clone was recorded once. The chain combines TRBV30 with TRBJ1-2, with D uncertain. CDR1 GTSNPN and CDR2 SVGIG come from the germline V gene (reference sequence). V dropped 2 bases and J dropped 2 bases, with 9 bases sitting between them. This CDR3 region has 13 residues. Here the CDR3 reads CAWSFIPNYGYTF. The CDR3 coding sequence is TGTGCCTGGAGTTTCATCCCCAACTATGGCTACACCTTC.

This chain connects TRBV11-2 to TRBJ1-4; 7 bases fit TRBD1. The CDR3 has 15 amino acids. With 5 bases clipped from V and 8 bases from J, the junction kept 11 bases outside the gene matches. Germline assignment: CDR1 SGHAT and CDR2 FQNNGV. The CDR3 nucleotides are TGTGCCAGCAGCCCTAGGGGGCAAAAAGGCGAAAAACTGTTTTTT. Translation gives CASSPRGQKGEKLFF.

The chain links TRBV10-3 to TRBJ1-2; weak D call: TRBD1 (5 bases). This CDR3 comprises 15 residues. Germline CDR1 and CDR2: ENHRY and SYGVKD. V was shortened by 4 bases and J by 3 bases, with 15 bases between the two germline ends. CDR3 residues: CAISAVGAPDYGYTF. The CDR3 bases are TGTGCCATCAGTGCTGTAGGGGCCCCTGACTATGGCTACACCTTC.

This clone showed up just a few times. Other nucleotide sequences in the sample specify the same CDR3. The CDR3 DNA reads TGTGCCTGGGCTAGGGGAACTGAAGCTTTCTTT. Translated: CAWARGTEAFF. The rearrangement links TRBV30 to TRBJ1-1; D may be TRBD1 (5 bases). V lost 5 bases to trimming and J lost 5 bases, with 9 bases between them. The length of the CDR3 is 11 residues. Per the germline V gene, CDR1 is GTSNPN and CDR2 is SVGIG (reference sequence).

The V and J genes are TRBV2 and TRBJ1-1; D not certain. The CDR3 consists of 13 residues. The V gene's germline CDR1 is SNHLY and CDR2 FYNNEI. Between the trimmed V and J ends, which lost 4 bases and 0 bases, there was a span of 6 bases. The CDR3 coding sequence is TGTGCCAGCAGTGGAGGGTTGAACACTGAAGCTTTCTTT. Protein: CASSGGLNTEAFF.

CDR3 coding DNA: TGCGCCAGCAGCTTGGCAGTAGCGGGGGCCCGGCAAGAGACCCAGTACTTC. This gives the protein CASSLAVAGARQETQYF. The V call is TRBV5-1, the J call TRBJ2-5; 9 nucleotides match TRBD2. CDR3 length: 17 residues. Germline CDR1 reads SGHRS; CDR2 reads YFSETQ. The J segment lost 2 bases and the V segment lost 0 bases, leaving 8 bases of the junction unmatched. The entire variable domain, with the rest obtained from reference TRBV5-1 and TRBJ2-5, is as follows: KAGVTQTPRYLIKTRGQQVTLSCSPISGHRSVSWYQQTPGQGLQFLFEYFSETQRNKGNFPGRFSGRQFSNSRSEMNVSTLELGDSALYLCASSLAVAGARQETQYFGPGTRLLVL.

This clone showed up just a few times. The V and J genes are TRBV30 and TRBJ1-5; D perhaps matches TRBD1 (6 bases). The CDR3 is made up of 13 amino acids. In germline, CDR1 is GTSNPN, CDR2 SVGIG (reference sequence). Trimming stripped 4 bases from V and 6 bases from J, with 13 bases between. The CDR3 reads CAWTAGARQPQHF. As DNA, the CDR3 is TGTGCCTGGACCGCGGGGGCACGTCAGCCCCAGCATTTT.

The chain couples TRBV7-2 to TRBJ2-1; 9 bases are shared with TRBD2. V shed 1 base, J shed 5 bases, and the junction held 9 bases outside the gene matches. CDR1 is SGHTA, CDR2 FQGNSA, per germline. This CDR3 is built from 17 residues. For the CDR3, the DNA is TGTGCCAGCAGCTTAGAGCTAGCGGGGAGCCCACACAATGAGCAGTTCTTC. As protein: CASSLELAGSPHNEQFF.

V is TRBV7-2 and J is TRBJ1-3, with D unresolved. The CDR3 has 14 residues. Germline-derived CDR1 and CDR2 are SGHTA and FQGNSA. V gave up 6 bases and J gave up 3 bases, with 12 bases separating them. CDR3 bases: TGTGCCAGCAGTCGGCCGGGGTTTGGAAACACCATATATTTT. Translation: CASSRPGFGNTIYF.

For the CDR3, the DNA is TGTGCCAGCAGCCTTATCCGGGACAGGGACTATGGCTACACCTTC. This gives the protein CASSLIRDRDYGYTF. The V call is TRBV2, the J call TRBJ1-2; 9 nucleotides align to TRBD1. The V gene's germline CDR1 is SNHLY and CDR2 FYNNEI. This CDR3 region has 15 residues. The junction had 8 bases not matched to a gene; V was cut back by 6 bases and J by 3 bases.

V gene TRBV11-2 combines with J gene TRBJ2-7; TRBD1 is a possible D gene (6 bases). The ends were cut back, 3 bases at V and 1 base at J, with 10 bases in the middle. The length of the CDR3 is 14 residues. In germline, CDR1 is SGHAT, CDR2 FQNNGV. The CDR3 sequence: CASSLGHQSYEQYF. The CDR3 coding sequence is TGTGCCAGCAGCTTGGGACACCAGTCCTACGAGCAGTACTTC.

The rearrangement links TRBV6-2 or TRBV6-3 to TRBJ2-7; 10 bases map to TRBD1. V was clipped by 4 bases and J by 6 bases; unmatched bases: 9. CDR3 length: 15 amino acids. The germline gives CDR1 MNHEY, CDR2 SVGEGT. The CDR3 DNA reads TGTGCCAGCAGTTCAGGGACAGGGGAAGTTCTCGAGCAGTACTTC. It is translated as CASSSGTGEVLEQYF.

The J gene is TRBJ2-7, the V gene TRBV7-8, with D unclear. The CDR3 totals 12 residues. Germline CDR1 reads SGHVS; CDR2 reads FQNEAQ. Trimming pared 5 bases from V and 5 bases from J, leaving 10 bases between. The CDR3 reads CASSLWQNEQYF. CDR3 sequence (DNA): TGTGCCAGCAGCCTCTGGCAGAACGAGCAGTACTTC.

The V gene is TRBV20-1, the J gene TRBJ1-1, with unresolved D. This CDR3 has 12 amino acids. Germline CDR1 DFQATT, CDR2 SNEGSKA (reference sequence). The germline V and J ends were trimmed by 3 bases and 8 bases, with 13 bases remaining between them. The CDR3 loop is CSASEAGKEAFF. The CDR3 DNA is TGCAGTGCTAGTGAGGCGGGTAAAGAAGCTTTCTTT.

In DNA, the CDR3 is TGTGCCAGCAGCCGCCTAACAGTCACCTACGAGCAGTACTTC. It translates to CASSRLTVTYEQYF. The chain joins TRBV3-1 (or the pseudogene TRBV3-2) to TRBJ2-7; D gene uncertain. Germline V gives CDR1 LGHDT, CDR2 YNNKEL (reference sequence). CDR3 size: 14 residues. V shed 4 bases and J shed 2 bases, with 12 bases lying between them.

The CDR3 DNA sequence: TGTGCCACCAGCTTCACCGACAGATTAAACACTGAAGCTTTCTTT. Amino acid sequence: CATSFTDRLNTEAFF. The rearrangement joins TRBV15 to TRBJ1-1, with D possibly matching TRBD1 (5 bases). Germline CDR1 is LNHNV and CDR2 is YYDKDF (reference sequence). CDR3 length: 15 residues. V lost 5 bases and J lost 2, with 15 bases in between.

The chain couples TRBV18 to TRBJ2-1, with 10 bases that match TRBD2. The CDR3 has 17 residues. V lost 1 base, J lost 2 bases, and 5 bases stayed unmatched. Germline V lookup: CDR1 KGHSH, CDR2 LQKENI. The DNA for the CDR3 is TGTGCCAGCTCACCACAGGCTAGCGGGAGTACCTACAATGAGCAGTTCTTC. Translation gives CASSPQASGSTYNEQFF.

The rearrangement uses TRBV30 and TRBJ2-3; TRBD1 is a possible D gene (7 bases). V was clipped by 3 bases and J by 1 base, with 14 bases between them. CDR1 GTSNPN and CDR2 SVGIG come from the germline V gene (reference sequence). CDR3 size: 15 residues. Here the CDR3 reads CAWRRTGEGTDTQYF. For the CDR3, the DNA is TGTGCCTGGAGAAGAACAGGGGAGGGCACAGATACGCAGTATTTT.

The chain uses TRBV15 and TRBJ2-7, with 12 nucleotides matching TRBD2. Germline V gives CDR1 LNHNV, CDR2 YYDKDF (reference sequence). Losses at the gene ends were 5 bases for V and 4 bases for J; bases not matched to a gene: 3. This CDR3 comprises 14 residues. The CDR3 loop is CATSRLAGEYEQYF. In DNA, the CDR3 is TGTGCCACCAGCCGACTAGCGGGAGAGTACGAGCAGTACTTC.

The chain recombines TRBV6-2 or TRBV6-3 with TRBJ2-1; 8 bases are a match to TRBD1. Germline V CDR1 and CDR2: MNHEY, SVGEGT. With 2 bases clipped from V and 10 bases from J, the junction kept 19 bases outside the gene matches. This CDR3 is 18 amino acids long. The DNA of the CDR3 is TGTGCCAGCAGTTACACGGAAAACCGACAGGGGAGGTTGGAAGAGCAGTTCTTC. It encodes CASSYTENRQGRLEEQFF.

This clone was observed a few times. The chain is built from TRBV28 and TRBJ1-5; D may be TRBD1 (6 bases). The CDR3 has 16 amino acids. The V gene lost 8 bases and the J gene lost 2 bases, with 19 bases spanning the gap. Germline V gives CDR1 MDHEN, CDR2 SYDVKM. In nucleotides, the CDR3 is TGTGCCAGCCATTTGCCAGGGGCCGGGGGCAATCAGCCCCAGCATTTT. Translation gives CASHLPGAGGNQPQHF.

This chain connects TRBV19 to TRBJ2-5; D might be TRBD2 (5 bases). V was cut by 6 bases and J by 2 bases, with 16 bases left in between. Germline loops: CDR1 LNHDA, CDR2 SQIVND (reference sequence). This CDR3 region has 15 residues. CDR3 in amino acids: CASSLTSSPQETQYF. CDR3 DNA: TGTGCCAGTAGCCTAACTAGTTCCCCACAAGAGACCCAGTACTTC.

This sequence joins TRBV11-2 and TRBJ1-2; 7 bases line up with TRBD1. The germline V gene encodes CDR1 SGHAT and CDR2 FQNNGV. V trimming: 5 bases; J trimming: 8 bases; junction bases outside the gene matches: 5. This CDR3 contains 12 residues. Here the CDR3 DNA reads TGTGCCAGCAGCGACACAGGGGTGGGCTACACCTTC. This sequence encodes CASSDTGVGYTF.

The V and J genes are TRBV6-1 and TRBJ1-6; D is unclear. The germline V gene encodes CDR1 MNHNS and CDR2 SASEGT. CDR3 size: 16 residues. The V end lost 0 bases, the J end lost 3 bases, and 9 bases lay between the germline ends. CDR3 loop: CASSEARLSYNSPLHF. CDR3 sequence (DNA): TGTGCCAGCAGTGAAGCGCGGCTGAGCTATAATTCACCCCTCCACTTT.

This clone was picked up a small number of times. At one end the junction does not follow the germline gene, possibly because of a read error. This chain uses TRBV7-9 with TRBJ2-5; 9 positions match TRBD2. Germline V gene sequence: CDR1 SEHNR, CDR2 FQNEAQ (reference sequence). The CDR3 covers 13 residues. CDR3 coding DNA: TGTGCCAGCAGCCTAGCGGGGCGGGAGACCCAGTACTTC. Translated: CASSLAGRETQYF. The complete variable domain, with remaining parts taken from reference TRBV7-9 and TRBJ2-5, reads DTGVSQNPRHKITKRGQNVTFRCDPISEHNRLYWYRQTLGQGPEFLTYFQNEAQLEKSRLLSDRFSAERPKGSFSTLEIQRTEQGDSAMYLCASSLAGRETQYFGPGTRLLVL.